One and the same sample provided the 30 T cell receptor beta chains below, sequenced in a study of cytomegalovirus exposure and HLA in healthy donors. The repertoire was sequenced with immunoSEQ multiplex PCR; TCRdb's copy has only in-frame clones and lacks some. This table has about 180,000 clones, about 83% appearing once. Sequenced: PBMCs. These receptors originate from a woman in her 30s in good health and CMV-seronegative.

CDR3 sequence reads: CASSQGDRINSPLHF. The DNA of the CDR3 is TGTGCCAGCAGCCAAGGAGACAGGATTAATTCACCCCTCCACTTT. The chain uses TRBV14 and TRBJ1-6, with D maybe TRBD1 (6 bases). V shed 1 base and J shed 6 bases, with 10 bases lying between them. Germline V gene sequence: CDR1 SGHDN, CDR2 FVKESK. CDR3 length: 15 residues. The full variable domain, its missing parts supplied by reference TRBV14 and TRBJ1-6, is EAGVTQFPSHSVIEKGQTVTLRCDPISGHDNLYWYRRVMGKEIKFLLHFVKESKQDESGMPNNRFLAERTGGTYSTLKVQPAELEDSGVYFCASSQGDRINSPLHFGNGTRLTVT.

This clone was seen a single time. The genes are TRBV2 and TRBJ1-5; possibly TRBD1 for D (5 bases). Trimming cost V 0 bases and J 5 bases, with 17 bases left between them. The CDR3 extends over 17 amino acids. CDR1 SNHLY and CDR2 FYNNEI come from the germline V gene. As DNA, the CDR3 is TGTGCCAGCAGTGAAGCAACCCCGCTGTCAGGGTATCAGCCCCAGCATTTT. Residues: CASSEATPLSGYQPQHF.

The J gene is TRBJ2-7, the V gene TRBV9, with 13 nucleotides matching TRBD2. V was clipped by 2 bases and J by 0 bases; unmatched bases: 11. Germline CDR1 reads SGDLS; CDR2 reads YYNGEE. The CDR3 consists of 19 residues. The chain's CDR3 is CASSVGTGTSGAISYEQYF. The CDR3 region has the DNA TGTGCCAGCAGCGTGGGGACCGGGACTAGCGGGGCAATCTCCTACGAGCAGTACTTC.

The chain uses TRBV2 and TRBJ1-2; possible D gene TRBD1, 5 bases. The germline V gene encodes CDR1 SNHLY and CDR2 FYNNEI. The CDR3 sequence is 14 residues long. The ends were cut back, 3 bases at V and 6 bases at J, with 14 bases in the middle. CDR3 coding DNA: TGTGCCAGCAGTGAGGCGCAGGGTCGAGATGGCTACACCTTC. Protein: CASSEAQGRDGYTF.

The chain recombines TRBV7-2 with TRBJ2-2; 11 bases match TRBD2. The CDR3 loop spans 19 amino acids. V lost 4 bases to trimming and J lost 3 bases; unmatched junction nucleotides: 13. Germline assignment: CDR1 SGHTA and CDR2 FQGNSA. The chain's CDR3 is CASSWGPPSGGQDTGELFF. CDR3 DNA: TGTGCCAGCAGCTGGGGGCCTCCTAGCGGGGGGCAGGACACCGGGGAGCTGTTTTTT.

The rearrangement uses TRBV7-6 and TRBJ2-1, with TRBD2 identical over 9 bases. Looked up from germline, CDR1 is SGHVS and CDR2 is FNYEAQ. With 2 bases clipped from V and 0 bases from J, the junction kept 8 bases outside the gene matches. The CDR3 covers 18 residues. The CDR3 bases are TGTGCCAGCAGCTTAAAAGCGGGGGGCCGGAGCTCCTACAATGAGCAGTTCTTC. Its translation is CASSLKAGGRSSYNEQFF.

This chain connects TRBV5-1 to TRBJ1-1, with 8 bases identical to TRBD1. Germline V gives CDR1 SGHRS, CDR2 YFSETQ. Trimming cost V 4 bases and J 6 bases; bases outside gene matches: 8. The CDR3 runs to 14 residues. CDR3 region: CASSITGGMAEAFF. CDR3 coding DNA: TGCGCCAGCAGCATTACAGGGGGTATGGCTGAAGCTTTCTTT.

This clone has only a few counts. One junction end disagrees with the germline gene, perhaps due to a read error. J is TRBJ2-2 and V is TRBV2; the match to TRBD2 covers 9 bases. Germline loops: CDR1 SNHLY, CDR2 FYNNEI. This CDR3 is built from 15 residues. The CDR3 nucleotides read TGTGCCAGTACTACCGGGACTAGCTCTACCGAGGAGCTGTTTTTT. It yields the protein CASTTGTSSTEELFF.

V and J are TRBV5-1 and TRBJ2-2, with 12 bases lining up with TRBD2. There are 17 residues in the CDR3. Germline lookup yields CDR1 SGHRS and CDR2 YFSETQ. Losses at the gene ends were 3 bases for V and 2 bases for J; bases not matched to a gene: 5. For the CDR3, the DNA is TGCGCCAGCAGCTCGACTAGCGGGGGCCTTAACACCGGGGAGCTGTTTTTT. This gives the protein CASSSTSGGLNTGELFF.

This clone was counted a single time. The chain is built from TRBV5-6 and TRBJ2-3; 9 bases agree with TRBD1. This CDR3 is built from 15 residues. The trim removed 1 base at V and 1 base at J, leaving 1 base unmatched. The germline V gene has CDR1 SGHDT and CDR2 YYEEEE. The CDR3 sequence is CASSLRTGGTDTQYF. The CDR3 DNA reads TGTGCCAGCAGCTTGAGGACAGGGGGCACAGATACGCAGTATTTT.

This chain connects TRBV7-2 to TRBJ1-3; D unclear. Trimming shortened V by 3 bases and J by 4 bases, and 13 bases separated the two germline ends. The V gene's germline CDR1 is SGHTA and CDR2 FQGNSA. The CDR3 has 15 residues. CDR3 sequence: CASSFRHNLGNTIYF. CDR3 nucleotides: TGTGCCAGCAGCTTCCGACACAACCTGGGAAACACCATATATTTT.

V and J are TRBV5-5 and TRBJ1-5; the D gene is possibly TRBD1 (5 bases). Trimming cost V 2 bases and J 5 bases, with 11 bases left between them. The CDR3 covers 14 residues. Germline CDR1 SGHKS, CDR2 YYEKEE (reference sequence). The CDR3 bases are TGTGCCAGCAGCTTTCAGGGAAGGGATCAGCCCCAGCATTTT. Its protein product is CASSFQGRDQPQHF.

The table lists this clone with a count of one. The chain recombines TRBV4-1 with TRBJ2-3; D may be TRBD1 (5 bases). The V gene lost 4 bases and the J gene lost 12 bases, with 17 bases spanning the gap. Germline lookup yields CDR1 MGHRA and CDR2 YSYEKL. This CDR3 has 13 amino acids. The CDR3 nucleotides are TGCGCCAGCAGCCCGCCAATCGACAGACCTCAGTATTTT. Residues: CASSPPIDRPQYF.

This clone has only one observation. CDR3 bases: TGTGCCAGCAGCCCAAGAAGCAGGGACACTGAAGCTTTCTTT. Translated: CASSPRSRDTEAFF. This chain connects TRBV9 to TRBJ1-1; D is possibly TRBD1 (5 bases). Germline loops: CDR1 SGDLS, CDR2 YYNGEE. The CDR3 runs 14 residues. Trimming took off 4 bases at V and 3 bases at J, with 13 bases between the two ends.

The chain joins TRBV2 to TRBJ2-5; D not resolved. Germline lookup yields CDR1 SNHLY and CDR2 FYNNEI. V gave up 3 bases and J gave up 1 base, with 6 bases separating them. The CDR3 spans 13 residues. This CDR3 reads CASSEETQETQYF. CDR3 nucleotide sequence: TGTGCCAGCAGTGAGGAGACCCAAGAGACCCAGTACTTC. Combining the CDR3 with reference TRBV2 and TRBJ2-5 gives the whole variable domain EPEVTQTPSHQVTQMGQEVILRCVPISNHLYFYWYRQILGQKVEFLVSFYNNEISEKSEIFDDQFSVERPDGSNFTLKIRSTKLEDSAMYFCASSEETQETQYFGPGTRLLVL.

This rearrangement joins TRBV18 to TRBJ2-7; no definite D call. The CDR3 runs to 13 residues. Per the germline V gene, CDR1 is KGHSH and CDR2 is LQKENI. Trimming shortened V by 2 bases and J by 0 bases, and 5 bases separated the two germline ends. The CDR3: CASSPAVSYEQYF. CDR3 coding DNA: TGTGCCAGCTCACCAGCGGTCTCCTACGAGCAGTACTTC.

The V gene is TRBV12-2, the J gene TRBJ1-6. TRBV12-2 is deemed a pseudogene. The CDR3 is 16 amino acids. DNA for the CDR3: TGTGCAAGTCCGGGAGGCACCGAGTCCTATAATTCACCCCTCCACTTT. Protein product: CASPGGTESYNSPLHF.

This clone is a singleton in its sample. J is TRBJ1-2 and V is TRBV14, with unresolved D. Trimming left V 2 bases short and J 4 bases short, with 5 bases between. The CDR3 extends over 12 amino acids. Germline V lookup: CDR1 SGHDN, CDR2 FVKESK. The CDR3 here is CASSQTGYGYTF. The CDR3 DNA is TGTGCCAGCAGCCAAACGGGCTATGGCTACACCTTC.

The chain links TRBV4-1 to TRBJ2-7; TRBD1 matches 8 bases. Germline V gene lookup returns CDR1 MGHRA and CDR2 YSYEKL. The CDR3 has 14 amino acids. Trimming at V came to 2 bases and at J to 7 bases, leaving 7 bases not matched to a gene. The chain's CDR3 is CASSQPDRGGEQYF. For the CDR3, the DNA is TGCGCCAGCAGCCAACCCGACAGGGGAGGAGAGCAGTACTTC.

V and J are TRBV5-5 and TRBJ1-6, with 8 bases matching TRBD1. V was clipped by 0 bases and J by 9 bases; unmatched bases: 2. This CDR3 has 14 amino acids. Germline assignment: CDR1 SGHKS and CDR2 YYEKEE (reference sequence). CDR3 residues: CASSLAGGSSPLHF. CDR3 sequence (DNA): TGTGCCAGCAGCTTGGCAGGGGGCAGTTCACCCCTCCACTTT.

This clone has a handful of counts. The gene calls are TRBV19 and TRBJ1-5; a possible D gene is TRBD1 (5 bases). The CDR3 spans 15 residues. Germline V gene sequence: CDR1 LNHDA, CDR2 SQIVND (reference sequence). V was shortened by 10 bases and J by 0 bases, with 16 bases between the two germline ends. DNA of the CDR3: TGTGCCACTGCGGCTTCCGGGGGTAGCAATCAGCCCCAGCATTTT. It yields the protein CATAASGGSNQPQHF. The full variable domain, its missing parts supplied by reference TRBV19 and TRBJ1-5, is DGGITQSPKYLFRKEGQNVTLSCEQNLNHDAMYWYRQDPGQGLRLIYYSQIVNDFQKGDIAEGYSVSREKKESFPLTVTSAQKNPTAFYLCATAASGGSNQPQHFGDGTRLSIL.

The CDR3 DNA reads as TGTGCCAGCAGCCACCTTGAGGGTGAAGTCTATGGCTACACCTTC. Its translation is CASSHLEGEVYGYTF. V is TRBV7-9 and J is TRBJ1-2; D is unresolved. This CDR3 comprises 15 residues. Germline loops: CDR1 SEHNR, CDR2 FQNEAQ (reference sequence). V was shortened by 5 bases and J by 4 bases, with 17 bases between the two germline ends.

The chain has TRBV14 and TRBJ2-7, with 8 bases identical to TRBD1. The ends lost 0 bases at V and 3 bases at J; junction bases unmatched: 4. The CDR3 covers 15 residues. In germline, CDR1 is SGHDN, CDR2 FVKESK. The CDR3 nucleotides read TGTGCCAGCAGCCAAGATGGACAGGGTCACTACGAGCAGTACTTC. Amino acid sequence: CASSQDGQGHYEQYF.

The chain uses TRBV5-1 and TRBJ1-4, with D maybe TRBD1 (6 bases). Deletions cut 0 bases from V and 7 bases from J, with 13 bases between. CDR1 is SGHRS and CDR2 is YFSETQ in the germline V gene. The CDR3 has 15 amino acids. The CDR3 sequence: CASSLGVGGAEKLFF. The CDR3 DNA sequence: TGCGCCAGCAGCTTGGGTGTAGGGGGGGCTGAAAAACTGTTTTTT.

DNA of the CDR3: TGCGCCAGCAGCCTCGCCCCCAACAGGGTCGCGGATGGCTACACCTTC. It yields the protein CASSLAPNRVADGYTF. The genes are TRBV4-1 and TRBJ1-2, with a tentative D call TRBD1 (6 bases). Germline-derived CDR1 and CDR2 are MGHRA and YSYEKL. Deletions cut 4 bases from V and 6 bases from J, with 21 bases between. The CDR3 consists of 16 residues.

The rearrangement joins TRBV5-1 to TRBJ2-3, with D perhaps matching TRBD2 (5 bases). V lost 0 bases, J lost 4 bases, and 9 bases lay in between. The V gene's germline CDR1 is SGHRS and CDR2 YFSETQ. CDR3 length: 14 residues. This chain's CDR3 is CASSLALGADTQYF. The CDR3 DNA reads as TGCGCCAGCAGCTTGGCCCTCGGGGCAGATACGCAGTATTTT. Full variable domain (remainder filled in from reference TRBV5-1 and TRBJ2-3): KAGVTQTPRYLIKTRGQQVTLSCSPISGHRSVSWYQQTPGQGLQFLFEYFSETQRNKGNFPGRFSGRQFSNSRSEMNVSTLELGDSALYLCASSLALGADTQYFGPGTRLTVL.

The chain has TRBV5-8 and TRBJ2-7, with D possibly TRBD2 on 5 matching bases. The CDR3 is 15 residues long. Trimming took 2 bases from V and 0 from J, leaving 12 bases between them. From germline, CDR1 is SGHTS and CDR2 YDEGEE. Here the CDR3 reads CASSFQAGSSYEQYF. The CDR3 DNA reads as TGTGCCAGCAGCTTTCAGGCGGGTAGCTCCTACGAGCAGTACTTC. Supplemented by reference TRBV5-8 and TRBJ2-7, the full variable domain reads EAGVTQSPTHLIKTRGQQATLRCSPISGHTSVYWYQQALGLGLQFLLWYDEGEERNRGNFPPRFSGRQFPNYSSELNVNALELEDSALYLCASSFQAGSSYEQYFGPGTRLTVT.

The chain recombines TRBV7-8 with TRBJ2-7; 8 bases are shared with TRBD1. The CDR3 has 13 amino acids. Germline V gives CDR1 SGHVS, CDR2 FQNEAQ. V trimming: 1 base; J trimming: 7 bases; junction bases outside the gene matches: 3. The CDR3 region has the DNA TGTGCCAGCAGCTTAGGGACAGGGTATGAGCAGTACTTC. Translated: CASSLGTGYEQYF. Supplemented by reference TRBV7-8 and TRBJ2-7, the full variable domain reads GAGVSQSPRYKVAKRGQDVALRCDPISGHVSLFWYQQALGQGPEFLTYFQNEAQLDKSGLPSDRFFAERPEGSVSTLKIQRTQQEDSAVYLCASSLGTGYEQYFGPGTRLTVT.

The V gene is TRBV27, the J gene TRBJ2-7, with D possibly being TRBD1 (5 bases). This CDR3 has 13 residues. CDR1 MNHEY and CDR2 SMNVEV come from the germline V gene (reference sequence). With 0 bases removed from V and 4 bases from J, the gap between germline ends came to 7 bases. CDR3 sequence (DNA): TGTGCCAGCAGTTTATCCGACAGTTACGAGCAGTACTTC. Translated, it gives CASSLSDSYEQYF.

This rearrangement joins TRBV19 to TRBJ1-5; a weak D match, TRBD1 (6 bases). Trimming pared 5 bases from V and 3 bases from J, leaving 14 bases between. The germline V gene has CDR1 LNHDA and CDR2 SQIVND (reference sequence). The CDR3 sequence is 15 residues long. CDR3 coding DNA: TGTGCCAGTAGTCTAGGGGGGACAAACAATCAGCCCCAGCATTTT. Its translation is CASSLGGTNNQPQHF. The full variable domain, rest sourced from reference TRBV19 and TRBJ1-5, is DGGITQSPKYLFRKEGQNVTLSCEQNLNHDAMYWYRQDPGQGLRLIYYSQIVNDFQKGDIAEGYSVSREKKESFPLTVTSAQKNPTAFYLCASSLGGTNNQPQHFGDGTRLSIL.